Listed below are T cell receptor beta chains from one sample, sequenced in a study of response to subunit inactivated influenza vaccine. In TCRdb, the RT-PCR reads were re-called with MiXCR into one record per CDR3 protein. The sample shows around 750,000 distinct CDR3 sequences, approximately 21% of them seen only once. The sequencing used PBMCs from blood, collected roughly 5 days after vaccination. The receptors shown here come from a man aged 45-60 years who received an inactivated influenza vaccine. Each CDR3 is given with its conserved first and last residue. The D gene is left open where the match is weak.

V gene: TRBV12-3/TRBV12-4
D gene: TRBD2
CDR3 protein: CASSPGTSGRQVETQYF

V gene: TRBV5-1
D gene: -
CDR3 protein: CASTTRVRTDTQYF

V gene: TRBV6-5
D gene: TRBD2
CDR3 protein: CASSYSGGPIDTQYF

V gene: TRBV9
D gene: TRBD1
CDR3 protein: CASSARTGGREQYF

V gene: TRBV9
D gene: TRBD2
CDR3 protein: CASSLYGGREETQYF

V gene: TRBV10-3
D gene: TRBD1
CDR3 protein: CAISDRGSNQPQHF

V gene: TRBV24-1
D gene: TRBD1
CDR3 protein: CATSDRVGQGFRDNEQFF

V gene: TRBV7-2
D gene: -
CDR3 protein: CASSLEPGTKPQHF

V gene: TRBV15
D gene: TRBD2
CDR3 protein: CATSRDFGTSRSSYEQYF

V gene: TRBV30
D gene: TRBD1
CDR3 protein: CAWSVLGGGNQPQHF

V gene: TRBV6-2/TRBV6-3
D gene: -
CDR3 protein: CASRLLARTGELFF

V gene: TRBV30
D gene: -
CDR3 protein: CAWSVPGREAFF

V gene: TRBV11-2
D gene: -
CDR3 protein: CASSLDYRNTGELFF

V gene: TRBV7-2
D gene: TRBD2
CDR3 protein: CASSLAAGGTGNTQYF

V gene: TRBV20-1
D gene: TRBD1
CDR3 protein: CSAGTGGAADTQYF

V gene: TRBV7-9
D gene: TRBD2
CDR3 protein: CASSLGFSSGAYEQYF

V gene: TRBV9
D gene: -
CDR3 protein: CASSVVGTQGTQYF

V gene: TRBV10-3
D gene: -
CDR3 protein: CAISETHQETQYF

V gene: TRBV7-9
D gene: TRBD2
CDR3 protein: CASSLLTSGGPGDTQYF

V gene: TRBV11-1
D gene: -
CDR3 protein: CASSLDQGIINNKNTEAFF

V gene: TRBV13
D gene: TRBD1
CDR3 protein: CASSTRQGIYEQYF

V gene: TRBV6-1
D gene: TRBD2
CDR3 protein: CASSHPRGGKYEQFF

V gene: TRBV10-1
D gene: -
CDR3 protein: CASSAGILEQYF

V gene: TRBV5-1
D gene: TRBD1
CDR3 protein: CASSLGVPGTGRYGYTF

V gene: TRBV7-2
D gene: TRBD1
CDR3 protein: CASSLGDRGKQFF

V gene: TRBV20-1
D gene: -
CDR3 protein: CSAPRGSTGELFF

V gene: TRBV12-3/TRBV12-4
D gene: -
CDR3 protein: CASSSEYVSGDEKLFF

V gene: TRBV18
D gene: TRBD1
CDR3 protein: CASSPGDSSSPLHF